The 32 T cell receptor beta chains presented below share a single source sample, sequenced in a study of T-cell reconstitution after alpha-beta-depleted transplantation in children. Unique molecular identifiers were incorporated into the prepared TCRbeta library. TCRdb processed the PCR reads anew with MiXCR; each CDR3 protein has one entry. Found here are around 600,000 distinct CDR3 sequences, roughly a tenth of them singletons; the top ten hold 3.5% to 5%. The material was PBMCs from the stem cell graft donor, obtained from the stem cell graft. These receptors came from a human donor who donated a stem cell graft to a child with acute myeloid leukemia.

There are many counts of this clonotype. The chain has TRBV20-1 and TRBJ2-3; TRBD2 matches at 8 bases. V shed 5 bases and J 6 bases; nucleotides not matched to a gene: 7. The CDR3 sequence is 13 residues long. Germline V CDR1 and CDR2: DFQATT, SNEGSKA (reference sequence). The CDR3 loop reads CSAATGTRDTQYF. The CDR3 DNA reads as TGCAGTGCTGCTACCGGGACTAGGGATACGCAGTATTTT.

Ten or more counts support this clonotype. V and J are TRBV6-1 and TRBJ1-5; 10 nucleotides match TRBD1. The CDR3 covers 13 residues. The trim removed 5 bases at V and 7 bases at J, leaving 2 bases unmatched. Germline lookup yields CDR1 MNHNS and CDR2 SASEGT. The chain's CDR3 is CASSPGQGQPQHF. The CDR3 DNA reads as TGTGCCAGCAGTCCGGGACAGGGGCAGCCCCAGCATTTT.

The V gene is TRBV20-1, the J gene TRBJ2-3; 14 positions agree with TRBD2. The CDR3 has 17 amino acids. V trimming: 3 bases; J trimming: 0 bases; junction bases outside the gene matches: 5. Germline-derived CDR1 and CDR2 are DFQATT and SNEGSKA (reference sequence). The CDR3 loop is CSARKGLAGVSTDTQYF. As DNA, the CDR3 is TGCAGTGCTAGGAAGGGACTAGCGGGAGTAAGCACAGATACGCAGTATTTT.

This clonotype has at least ten counts. The chain carries TRBV6-2 or TRBV6-3 and TRBJ2-1; the match to TRBD2 covers 7 bases. The V gene's germline CDR1 is MNHEY and CDR2 SVGEGT. This CDR3 spans 14 amino acids. The V gene end was trimmed by 6 bases and the J gene end by 7 bases; junction bases not matched to a gene: 9. CDR3: CASSGTNHGNEQFF. CDR3 sequence (DNA): TGTGCCAGCAGCGGGACTAACCACGGGAATGAGCAGTTCTTC.

This clonotype was observed a handful of times. The V and J genes are TRBV29-1 and TRBJ2-5, with TRBD1 identical over 7 bases. Trimming took 8 bases from V and 1 from J; bases not matched to a gene: 7. Per the germline V gene, CDR1 is SQVTM and CDR2 is ANQGSEA. CDR3 length: 13 amino acids. The CDR3 is CSTGASSQETQYF. CDR3 DNA: TGCAGCACAGGGGCTAGCTCCCAAGAGACCCAGTACTTC.

This clonotype was observed at least ten times. The rearrangement links TRBV7-9 to TRBJ2-3; possible D gene TRBD2, 5 bases. Germline V gene lookup returns CDR1 SEHNR and CDR2 FQNEAQ (reference sequence). The CDR3 has 16 residues. Trimming cost V 3 bases and J 0 bases, with 13 bases left between them. CDR3 protein: CASSFESGMSTDTQYF. The CDR3, as DNA: TGTGCCAGCAGCTTCGAAAGCGGAATGAGCACAGATACGCAGTATTTT.

Many counts were recorded for this clonotype. The rearrangement joins TRBV28 to TRBJ2-3; D is tentatively TRBD1 or TRBD2 (7 bases each). The CDR3 sequence is 15 residues long. Germline CDR1 and CDR2: MDHEN and SYDVKM. V lost 4 bases and J lost 6, with 17 bases in between. The CDR3 DNA sequence: TGTGCCAGCAGTTCTCCGACAGGGAGGGTGGATACGCAGTATTTT. The encoded protein is CASSSPTGRVDTQYF.

The V call is TRBV7-2, the J call TRBJ2-7, with 11 bases aligning to TRBD2. The ends lost 5 bases at V and 7 bases at J; junction bases unmatched: 10. CDR1 is SGHTA, CDR2 FQGNSA, per germline. The CDR3 covers 15 residues. The DNA of the CDR3 is TGTGCCAGCAGCCCTAGACTAGCGGGATGGGGTGAGCAGTACTTC. It yields the protein CASSPRLAGWGEQYF.

In this sample, this clonotype turned up many times. J is TRBJ2-7 and V is TRBV4-2, with D perhaps matching TRBD2 (6 bases). The CDR3 is 17 amino acids. Germline CDR1 reads LGHNA; CDR2 reads YNFKEQ. Trimming shortened V by 1 base and J by 1 base, and 17 bases separated the two germline ends. The CDR3 DNA reads TGTGCCAGCAGCCAAGTGGGTCTAGCGCAAATTTCCTACGAGCAGTACTTC. The encoded protein is CASSQVGLAQISYEQYF.

The J gene is TRBJ2-7, the V gene TRBV3-1; 9 positions agree with TRBD1. Germline CDR1 and CDR2: LGHDT and YNNKEL (reference sequence). Trimming removed 0 bases from V and 4 bases from J; junction bases left unmatched: 10. The CDR3 is 17 residues long. The CDR3: CASSQDKGQGPEYEQYF. CDR3 DNA: TGTGCCAGCAGCCAAGACAAGGGACAGGGACCCGAGTACGAGCAGTACTTC.

This clonotype showed up many times. The rearrangement joins TRBV6-2 or TRBV6-3 to TRBJ1-5; D call uncertain. Trimming left V 2 bases short and J 2 bases short, with 10 bases between. This CDR3 has 15 amino acids. Germline lookup yields CDR1 MNHEY and CDR2 SVGEGT. In nucleotides, the CDR3 is TGTGCCAGCAGTTACGGAGGGATTGGCAATCAGCCCCAGCATTTT. It specifies CASSYGGIGNQPQHF.

Many counts were recorded for this clonotype. The genes are TRBV6-1 and TRBJ2-7; D possibly uses TRBD1 or TRBD2 (6 bases each). Per the germline V gene, CDR1 is MNHNS and CDR2 is SASEGT. Trimming left V 5 bases short and J 3 bases short, with 17 bases between. This CDR3 region has 15 residues. This CDR3 reads CASSPGGHYNYEQYF. CDR3 coding DNA: TGTGCCAGCAGTCCCGGGGGACACTATAACTACGAGCAGTACTTC.

This clonotype was detected many times. The rearrangement uses TRBV3-1 and TRBJ1-2; possible D gene TRBD1, 5 bases. V gave up 1 base and J gave up 6 bases, with 18 bases separating them. Looked up from germline, CDR1 is LGHDT and CDR2 is YNNKEL (reference sequence). The CDR3 spans 16 residues. The DNA of the CDR3 is TGTGCCAGCAGCCAAGGCAGGGAGCCTGTCGGGGATGGCTACACCTTC. Translation gives CASSQGREPVGDGYTF.

This clonotype was observed a handful of times. V is TRBV9 and J is TRBJ2-1; the match to TRBD2 covers 14 bases. Germline loops: CDR1 SGDLS, CDR2 YYNGEE. This CDR3 has 15 residues. Unmatched junction bases numbered 5, after V lost 4 bases and J lost 8 bases. CDR3 DNA: TGTGCCAGCAGCCCTGGGACTAGCGGGAGTGATGAGCAGTTCTTC. Amino acids: CASSPGTSGSDEQFF.

The chain is built from TRBV29-1 and TRBJ2-3; 8 positions agree with TRBD1. V was pared by 4 bases and J by 9 bases, with 12 bases of the junction left unmatched. Germline V gene sequence: CDR1 SQVTM, CDR2 ANQGSEA. The CDR3 spans 14 residues. CDR3 region: CSVGAGQGLITQYF. CDR3 nucleotides: TGCAGCGTTGGGGCTGGACAGGGCCTAATCACGCAGTATTTT.

This clonotype showed up just a few times. The genes are TRBV18 and TRBJ2-2, with D unclear. The CDR3 has 16 residues. V lost 0 bases and J lost 6, with 14 bases in between. Germline CDR1 is KGHSH and CDR2 is LQKENI. The CDR3 DNA reads TGTGCCAGCTCACCACCGGTTACAAGGTCGTCCGGGGAGCTGTTTTTT. It translates to CASSPPVTRSSGELFF.

The genes are TRBV12-3 or TRBV12-4 and TRBJ1-2; D ambiguous. Trimming shortened V by 3 bases and J by 2 bases, and 4 bases separated the two germline ends. The CDR3 has 12 amino acids. Here the CDR3 DNA reads TGTGCCAGCAGTTTTTGGAACTATGGCTACACCTTC. As protein: CASSFWNYGYTF.

Only a few counts were recorded for this clonotype. This chain joins TRBV20-1 and TRBJ2-1, with D perhaps TRBD2 (5 bases). Trimming cost V 8 bases and J 4 bases, with 12 bases left between them. The CDR3 is 12 residues long. The germline V gene has CDR1 DFQATT and CDR2 SNEGSKA (reference sequence). The CDR3 spells CSTSTGYNEQFF. In DNA form, the CDR3 reads TGCAGTACATCTACGGGATACAATGAGCAGTTCTTC.

The chain is built from TRBV5-1 and TRBJ2-7; D may be TRBD1 (6 bases). The CDR3 runs 14 residues. The V gene lost 4 bases and the J gene lost 4 bases, with 15 bases spanning the gap. Germline lookup yields CDR1 SGHRS and CDR2 YFSETQ. The CDR3 bases are TGCGCCAGCAGCCTGATGACTGGACAGTACGAGCAGTACTTC. Its translation is CASSLMTGQYEQYF.

V usage is TRBV5-1 and J usage is TRBJ2-2, with D tentatively TRBD2 (5 bases). Germline V CDR1 and CDR2: SGHRS, YFSETQ. V lost 0 bases and J lost 6, with 15 bases in between. The CDR3 loop spans 16 amino acids. CDR3 nucleotides: TGCGCCAGCAGCTTGGTTGAGGGCAGCCTCTCCGGGGAGCTGTTTTTT. Amino acid sequence: CASSLVEGSLSGELFF.

This clonotype has ten or more counts. This chain uses TRBV7-2 with TRBJ2-2; TRBD1 agrees at 10 bases. V was clipped by 1 base and J by 7 bases; unmatched bases: 3. The CDR3 consists of 15 residues. The germline CDR1 and CDR2 sequences are SGHTA and FQGNSA. The CDR3 sequence is CASSLEGQGIGELFF. DNA for the CDR3: TGTGCCAGCAGCTTAGAGGGACAGGGGATCGGGGAGCTGTTTTTT.

The V call is TRBV7-2, the J call TRBJ2-5; D not resolved. Germline CDR1 is SGHTA and CDR2 is FQGNSA. This CDR3 is built from 13 residues. Trimming left V 2 bases short and J 1 base short, with 5 bases between. As DNA, the CDR3 is TGTGCCAGCAGCTTACCACTCCAAGAGACCCAGTACTTC. It specifies CASSLPLQETQYF.

This clonotype was counted at least ten times. This chain uses TRBV12-3 or TRBV12-4 with TRBJ2-2, with D possibly TRBD2 on 6 matching bases. V lost 6 bases and J lost 6, with 14 bases in between. This CDR3 has 14 residues. CDR3 DNA: TGTGCCAGCAGCCAGGGACTTGGGCCCGGGGAGCTGTTTTTT. This encodes CASSQGLGPGELFF.

J is TRBJ1-2 and V is TRBV24-1, with a weak D call TRBD1 (5 bases). This CDR3 has 15 amino acids. Between the trimmed V and J ends, which lost 3 bases and 5 bases, there was a span of 15 bases. Germline CDR1 reads KGHDR; CDR2 reads SFDVKD. CDR3 bases: TGTGCCACCAGTGATCCGGGGCAAGGAGCTTATGGCTACACCTTC. It is translated as CATSDPGQGAYGYTF.

The V gene is TRBV29-1, the J gene TRBJ2-7; weak D call: TRBD1 (5 bases). With 6 bases removed from V and 3 bases from J, the gap between germline ends came to 9 bases. CDR1 SQVTM and CDR2 ANQGSEA come from the germline V gene. The CDR3 contains 11 residues. In nucleotides, the CDR3 is TGCAGCGTGGGGCACATCTACGAGCAGTACTTC. This sequence encodes CSVGHIYEQYF.

This clonotype has a handful of counts. The chain employs TRBV3-1 and TRBJ2-7; D unclear. The CDR3 totals 12 residues. Trimming stripped 2 bases from V and 12 bases from J, with 14 bases between. The V gene's germline CDR1 is LGHDT and CDR2 YNNKEL (reference sequence). The DNA of the CDR3 is TGTGCCAGCAGCCAATTCGATACTGTGCTGTACTTC. This encodes CASSQFDTVLYF.

This chain links TRBV20-1 with TRBJ1-5, with a weak D call TRBD1 (5 bases). CDR3 length: 15 residues. Trimming took 0 bases from V and 2 from J, leaving 11 bases between them. The germline gives CDR1 DFQATT, CDR2 SNEGSKA (reference sequence). CDR3 bases: TGCAGTGCTAGAGATCCGGACATCGGCAATCAGCCCCAGCATTTT. It specifies CSARDPDIGNQPQHF.

This chain links TRBV30 with TRBJ2-2; 8 bases are shared with TRBD2. The germline CDR1 and CDR2 sequences are GTSNPN and SVGIG (reference sequence). The CDR3 length is 14 residues. The junction had 8 bases not matched to a gene; V was cut back by 4 bases and J by 7 bases. For the CDR3, the DNA is TGTGCCTGGATCCCGACTAGCGTAAACGGGGAGCTGTTTTTT. This gives the protein CAWIPTSVNGELFF.

The genes are TRBV7-2 and TRBJ2-6; D not certain. The germline V gene has CDR1 SGHTA and CDR2 FQGNSA. CDR3 length equals 16 residues. Trimming took 1 base from V and 3 from J, leaving 10 bases between them. Written as DNA, the CDR3 is TGTGCCAGCAGCTTAGGCGTGGTGCTTGGGGCCAACGTCCTGACTTTC. It encodes CASSLGVVLGANVLTF.

The chain employs TRBV11-2 and TRBJ1-1; 7 bases line up with TRBD1. With 5 bases clipped from V and 2 bases from J, the junction kept 17 bases outside the gene matches. CDR3 size: 18 residues. Germline V CDR1 and CDR2: SGHAT, FQNNGV. The CDR3 DNA is TGTGCCAGCAGCCCACTAGGGATAGGGAGGGGGCTTAACACTGAAGCTTTCTTT. The encoded protein is CASSPLGIGRGLNTEAFF.

The sample holds many counts of this clonotype. This sequence joins TRBV3-1 and TRBJ2-1; 7 bases fit TRBD2. Per germline, CDR1 LGHDT and CDR2 YNNKEL (reference sequence). CDR3 size: 20 residues. The V gene end was trimmed by 1 base and the J gene end by 4 bases; junction bases not matched to a gene: 19. CDR3 bases: TGTGCCAGCAGCCAAGTTAGTATCGTGCGCAGCGGGACCCTATACAATGAGCAGTTCTTC. This gives the protein CASSQVSIVRSGTLYNEQFF.

This chain joins TRBV5-1 and TRBJ2-3; no clear D. CDR3 length: 13 residues. Germline lookup yields CDR1 SGHRS and CDR2 YFSETQ. V lost 4 bases, J lost 2 bases, and 8 bases lay in between. The CDR3 nucleotides are TGCGCCAGCAGCAGCCCGTTCACAGATACGCAGTATTTT. Its protein product is CASSSPFTDTQYF.